Listed here are 19 T cell receptor beta chains from one sample, sequenced in a study of T cells after yellow fever vaccination. TCRdb recomputed calls from the 5' RACE reads with MiXCR, one row per CDR3 protein. The data show around 250,000 distinct CDR3 sequences, less than 9% seen once. The material was CD4+ T cells sorted from PBMCs, obtained 15 days after the yellow fever booster vaccination. These receptors originate from a young man who received the YFV17D yellow fever vaccine.

The chain joins TRBV7-8 to TRBJ2-3; D not certain. CDR3 size: 15 residues. Germline loops: CDR1 SGHVS, CDR2 FQNEAQ. The germline V and J ends were trimmed by 4 bases and 0 bases, with 11 bases remaining between them. CDR3 DNA sequence: TGTGCCAGCAGCTCCAGAATGTCTAGCACAGATACGCAGTATTTT. It encodes CASSSRMSSTDTQYF.

This clonotype was recorded many times. The rearrangement links TRBV29-1 to TRBJ2-5; the D gene is possibly TRBD1 (5 bases). This CDR3 has 13 amino acids. Trimming removed 4 bases at V and 4 bases at J, with 13 bases between. Germline V gene lookup returns CDR1 SQVTM and CDR2 ANQGSEA. The CDR3 bases are TGCAGCGTTGGGTTAGACGACAGAGAGACCCAGTACTTC. Amino acid sequence: CSVGLDDRETQYF. Complete variable domain (other parts from reference TRBV29-1 and TRBJ2-5): SAVISQKPSRDICQRGTSLTIQCQVDSQVTMMFWYRQQPGQSLTLIATANQGSEATYESGFVIDKFPISRPNLTFSTLTVSNMSPEDSSIYLCSVGLDDRETQYFGPGTRLLVL.

The rearrangement joins TRBV21-1 to TRBJ2-4; the DNA was not used to check the table's D call, TRBD1. TRBV21-1 is an annotated pseudogene. This CDR3 has 17 amino acids. The CDR3 DNA reads as TGTGCCAACCGCTCCACCGTACAGGGTTCTACCAAAAACATTCAGTACTTC. Translation: CANRSTVQGSTKNIQYF.

This clonotype was counted many times. The gene calls are TRBV10-2 and TRBJ2-2; a weak D match, TRBD2 (5 bases). The germline gives CDR1 WSHSY, CDR2 SAAADI. Deletions cut 3 bases from V and 3 bases from J, with 11 bases between. The CDR3 extends over 15 amino acids. CDR3 sequence reads: CASSDGDGYTGELFF. CDR3 DNA: TGCGCCAGCAGTGACGGGGATGGGTACACCGGGGAGCTGTTTTTT.

This clonotype was seen more than once but under ten times. The rearrangement links TRBV5-5 to TRBJ2-5; D remains ambiguous. This CDR3 has 15 amino acids. V lost 4 bases, J lost 4 bases, and 17 bases lay in between. Germline lookup yields CDR1 SGHKS and CDR2 YYEKEE (reference sequence). CDR3 DNA sequence: TGTGCCAGCAGCCTGGGCGTACCGAAGGGAGAGACCCAGTACTTC. Its protein product is CASSLGVPKGETQYF.

The rearrangement uses TRBV12-3 or TRBV12-4 and TRBJ2-1; TRBD2 agrees at 13 bases. The CDR3 covers 17 residues. The J segment lost 6 bases and the V segment lost 4 bases, leaving 9 bases of the junction unmatched. DNA of the CDR3: TGTGCCAGCAGTTCTGAGACTAGCGGGAGGTCCCTCAATGAGCAGTTCTTC. It encodes CASSSETSGRSLNEQFF.

The rearrangement links TRBV10-1 to TRBJ2-5, with 8 bases lining up with TRBD1. V gave up 11 bases and J gave up 3 bases; unmatched junction bases: 5. CDR3 length: 12 residues. Germline V lookup: CDR1 WNHNN, CDR2 SYGVQD (reference sequence). The chain's CDR3 is CAGPGQEETQYF. The DNA for the CDR3 is TGCGCCGGGCCGGGACAGGAAGAGACCCAGTACTTC.

This clonotype was detected only a few times. V is TRBV5-1 and J is TRBJ2-7; 7 nucleotides agree with TRBD1. CDR3 size: 13 residues. V was pared by 5 bases and J by 6 bases, with 8 bases of the junction left unmatched. The germline CDR1 and CDR2 sequences are SGHRS and YFSETQ. The CDR3 nucleotides read TGCGCCAGCAGTCGCGACAGGGAACCCGAGCAGTACTTC. Amino acid sequence: CASSRDREPEQYF.

The chain employs TRBV19 and TRBJ2-7, with D perhaps assigned TRBD1 or TRBD2 (5 bases each). The CDR3 runs to 15 residues. Per the germline V gene, CDR1 is LNHDA and CDR2 is SQIVND (reference sequence). Trimming pared 11 bases from V and 2 bases from J, leaving 22 bases between. Written as DNA, the CDR3 is TGTGCCGCTTCCCCGTTCGGGACGGGGACCTACGAGCAGTACTTC. Its translation: CAASPFGTGTYEQYF.

The chain uses TRBV29-1 and TRBJ2-5, with D maybe TRBD2 (5 bases). Germline values: CDR1 SQVTM, CDR2 ANQGSEA. This CDR3 is built from 14 residues. The ends were cut back, 6 bases at V and 1 base at J, with 15 bases in the middle. The CDR3 protein is CSVIGLRTQETQYF. CDR3 nucleotide sequence: TGCAGCGTAATAGGACTTAGAACCCAAGAGACCCAGTACTTC.

In this sample, this clonotype turned up many times. The chain employs TRBV20-1 and TRBJ2-5; TRBD2 matches at 7 bases. Trimming cost V 3 bases and J 5 bases; bases outside gene matches: 9. The CDR3 is 14 amino acids. CDR1 DFQATT and CDR2 SNEGSKA come from the germline V gene (reference sequence). CDR3 nucleotides: TGCAGTGCTAGCTTCCATTTGGGAGGGGAGACCCAGTACTTC. Protein product: CSASFHLGGETQYF.

The V call is TRBV11-2, the J call TRBJ1-1, with D perhaps TRBD1 (5 bases). Germline CDR1 is SGHAT and CDR2 is FQNNGV. CDR3 length equals 16 residues. V lost 5 bases to trimming and J lost 5 bases, with 21 bases between them. This CDR3 reads CASSRTVSGGGTEAFF. The CDR3 nucleotides are TGTGCCAGCAGCCGTACAGTATCGGGGGGTGGGACTGAAGCTTTCTTT. The variable domain in full, with the rest retrieved from reference TRBV11-2 and TRBJ1-1, is EAGVAQSPRYKIIEKRQSVAFWCNPISGHATLYWYQQILGQGPKLLIQFQNNGVVDDSQLPKDRFSAERLKGVDSTLKIQPAKLEDSAVYLCASSRTVSGGGTEAFFGQGTRLTVV.

The sample holds many counts of this clonotype. The rearrangement uses TRBV6-1 and TRBJ2-7; TRBD2 matches 7 bases. Germline values: CDR1 MNHNS, CDR2 SASEGT. CDR3 length: 14 amino acids. V shed 5 bases, J shed 5 bases, and the junction held 9 bases outside the gene matches. The CDR3 reads CASSPERGRHEQYF. DNA for the CDR3: TGTGCCAGCAGTCCCGAGCGGGGACGGCACGAGCAGTACTTC.

V gene TRBV7-9 combines with J gene TRBJ1-1; D is uncertain. Germline CDR1 and CDR2: SEHNR and FQNEAQ (reference sequence). The CDR3 extends over 13 amino acids. The ends were cut back, 0 bases at V and 11 bases at J, with 13 bases in the middle. In nucleotides, the CDR3 is TGTGCCAGCAGCTTAGCGGGCGGAGGGTTGGCTTTCTTT. This encodes CASSLAGGGLAFF. Variable domain in full (rest from reference TRBV7-9 and TRBJ1-1): DTGVSQNPRHKITKRGQNVTFRCDPISEHNRLYWYRQTLGQGPEFLTYFQNEAQLEKSRLLSDRFSAERPKGSFSTLEIQRTEQGDSAMYLCASSLAGGGLAFFGQGTRLTVV.

This sequence joins TRBV20-1 and TRBJ1-5; 7 nucleotides line up with TRBD1. This CDR3 comprises 15 residues. V lost 6 bases, J lost 3 bases, and 11 bases stayed unmatched. The germline V gene encodes CDR1 DFQATT and CDR2 SNEGSKA (reference sequence). CDR3 sequence reads: CSALGQALLNQPQHF. Written as DNA, the CDR3 is TGCAGTGCCCTAGGACAGGCCCTCCTCAATCAGCCCCAGCATTTT.

The rearrangement joins TRBV24-1 to TRBJ2-1; no clear D gene. Germline-derived CDR1 and CDR2 are KGHDR and SFDVKD. Trimming took 5 bases from V and 3 from J, leaving 10 bases between them. The CDR3 totals 14 residues. Written as DNA, the CDR3 is TGTGCCACCAGTGGATTTAACTTCTACAATGAGCAGTTCTTC. It is translated as CATSGFNFYNEQFF.

Concerning this clonotype itself: A much larger clone sits a single nucleotide away, making a read error possible. The genes are TRBV7-8 and TRBJ2-2, with a possible D match to TRBD2 (5 bases). Trimming shortened V by 1 base and J by 5 bases, and 11 bases separated the two germline ends. The CDR3 runs to 15 residues. Germline lookup yields CDR1 SGHVS and CDR2 FQNEAQ. The CDR3 DNA is TGTGCCAGCAGCTTAGTTGCGACTACAACCGGGGAGCTGTTTTTT. Amino acid sequence: CASSLVATTTGELFF. Variable domain in full (rest from reference TRBV7-8 and TRBJ2-2): GAGVSQSPRYKVAKRGQDVALRCDPISGHVSLFWYQQALGQGPEFLTYFQNEAQLDKSGLPSDRFFAERPEGSVSTLKIQRTQQEDSAVYLCASSLVATTTGELFFGEGSRLTVL.

This clonotype was detected only a few times. The CDR3 is CASSLRGIGNQPQHF. CDR3 DNA sequence: TGTGCCAGCAGTTTAAGGGGTATCGGCAATCAGCCCCAGCATTTT. The chain couples TRBV28 to TRBJ1-5, with TRBD1 as a possible D gene (5 bases). Germline assignment: CDR1 MDHEN and CDR2 SYDVKM. The CDR3 consists of 15 residues. Trimming removed 2 bases from V and 2 bases from J, with 10 bases in between.

This clonotype was detected only a few times. CDR3: CASSQIGGYTF. The CDR3 DNA is TGTGCCAGCAGCCAGATCGGAGGGTACACCTTC. The chain combines TRBV3-1 with TRBJ1-2; D is unresolved. This CDR3 is 11 amino acids long. Germline V gives CDR1 LGHDT, CDR2 YNNKEL (reference sequence). V lost 3 bases and J 11 bases, leaving 10 bases between the germline ends.